This section outlines one T cell receptor beta chain sequence together with its context. As originally analysed: How many nucleated cells were present was estimated from reference gene primer amplification. This table comes from immunoSEQ multiplex PCR, and its TCRdb copy is limited to in-frame clones, with some not included. The DNA gave D and trimming, while V, J and clone size come from that table. This sample has roughly 480,000 clones; 89% occur once, and the top ten carry roughly 0.84%. Seattle's cohort entered during active infection and was followed longitudinally. These data originate in a study of blood T cell repertoires in COVID-19. Study in general: T cells, B-cell-depleted T cells, or PBMCs supplied cDNA or gDNA.

Germline trimming cut 0 bases from V and 1 base from J; bases unmatched to any gene: 8. This CDR3 has 17 amino acids. Germline V CDR1 and CDR2: SGHRS, YFSETQ. The J gene is TRBJ1-1, the V gene TRBV5-1; 8 positions agree with TRBD1. Material for sequencing was peripheral blood. The origin of this receptor is a man aged 18 to 30 with COVID-19, enrolled during active disease. The CDR3 reads CASSLAPGGAPNTEAFF. The CDR3, as DNA: TGCGCCAGCAGCTTGGCCCCAGGGGGCGCCCCGAACACTGAAGCTTTCTTT.